This T cell receptor (beta chain) was retrieved from a study of shared clonotypes between healthy human individuals. Study information: Used for every donor were three CD4 naive, three CD4 memory, two CD8 naive and one CD8 memory plate.

Method: immunoSEQ multiplex PCR; TCRdb's copy keeps in-frame clones and lacks some. This table holds millions of clones, approximately 93% found once. Donors included only healthy HIV-negative adults lacking recent acute infections or vaccinations. From germline, CDR1 is SGHDT and CDR2 YYEEEE. This CDR3 contains 16 residues. Deletions cut 4 bases from V and 1 base from J, with 17 bases between. The rearrangement joins TRBV5-6 to TRBJ1-2; weak D call: TRBD1 (5 bases). The source is a young man in good health. Some clones in this sample may be carry-over from other donors' samples. What was sequenced was naive CD4+ T cells from PBMCs. Subset in this sample: CD45RA+ positively selected. This chain's CDR3 is CASSKGTLLFNYGYTF. The DNA of the CDR3 is TGTGCCAGCAGCAAGGGGACCCTACTTTTTAACTATGGCTACACCTTC.